Following are 7 T cell receptor beta chains from one sample sequenced in a study of cytomegalovirus exposure and HLA in healthy donors. TCRdb keeps only in-frame clones here, not all; method: immunoSEQ multiplex PCR. The data contain about 79,000 clones, 93% of them singletons. Source material: PBMCs. These receptors originate from a woman aged 25 to 45 in good health and CMV-seronegative.

The rearrangement joins TRBV19 to TRBJ1-2, with D unclear. V lost 6 bases and J lost 6, with 14 bases in between. The CDR3 is 13 amino acids. Per germline, CDR1 LNHDA and CDR2 SQIVND (reference sequence). The CDR3 sequence: CASRRTGVDGYTF. The CDR3 DNA follows: TGTGCCAGTAGACGTACCGGGGTTGATGGCTACACCTTC.

The genes are TRBV19 and TRBJ2-7, with 11 bases identical to TRBD2. The length of the CDR3 is 17 residues. Germline CDR1 LNHDA, CDR2 SQIVND (reference sequence). Germline trimming cut 5 bases from V and 0 bases from J; bases unmatched to any gene: 9. CDR3 loop: CASSALTSGGGSYEQYF. In nucleotides, the CDR3 is TGTGCCAGTAGTGCCCTAACTAGCGGGGGCGGCTCCTACGAGCAGTACTTC.

The sample holds one count of this clone. J is TRBJ2-4 and V is TRBV30; D is perhaps TRBD2 (5 bases). Germline V lookup: CDR1 GTSNPN, CDR2 SVGIG (reference sequence). Trimming took off 7 bases at V and 0 bases at J, with 13 bases between the two ends. The CDR3 totals 14 residues. DNA for the CDR3: TGTGCCTACCTCCCAGGACTAGCCAAAAACATTCAGTACTTC. Translation gives CAYLPGLAKNIQYF.

This chain links TRBV19 with TRBJ1-4; 7 nucleotides line up with TRBD1. V lost 4 bases, J lost 10 bases, and 6 bases stayed unmatched. Germline CDR1 reads LNHDA; CDR2 reads SQIVND (reference sequence). The CDR3 covers 13 residues. CDR3 DNA sequence: TGTGCCAGTAGTACCGTTCAGGGGGTAAAACTGTTTTTT. This encodes CASSTVQGVKLFF.

The J gene is TRBJ2-5, the V gene TRBV15; the D gene is possibly TRBD1 (6 bases). The CDR3 length is 15 residues. V gave up 2 bases and J gave up 2 bases, with 12 bases separating them. The germline V gene encodes CDR1 LNHNV and CDR2 YYDKDF (reference sequence). Written as DNA, the CDR3 is TGTGCCACCAGCAGACCCAGGGGTGGTCAAGAGACCCAGTACTTC. Translation gives CATSRPRGGQETQYF.

This rearrangement joins TRBV11-1 to TRBJ2-1, with 7 positions matching TRBD2. V lost 1 base and J lost 8; bases outside the gene matches: 2. The germline gives CDR1 SGHAT, CDR2 FQDESV (reference sequence). The CDR3 is made up of 13 amino acids. This chain's CDR3 is CASSLVGGDEQFF. The CDR3 nucleotides read TGTGCCAGCAGCTTAGTGGGAGGGGATGAGCAGTTCTTC.

The sample holds one count of this clone. The V and J genes are TRBV19 and TRBJ1-2, with a tentative D call TRBD1 (5 bases). Germline loops: CDR1 LNHDA, CDR2 SQIVND (reference sequence). V was cut by 1 base and J by 2 bases, with 14 bases left in between. The CDR3 contains 16 residues. This CDR3 reads CASSIVGRGRNYGYTF. Written as DNA, the CDR3 is TGTGCCAGTAGTATAGTAGGAAGGGGTCGAAACTATGGCTACACCTTC.